This T cell receptor (beta chain) was recovered during a study of tumor and adjacent non-tumor tissue in lung cancer. Comment on this clonotype: Its target is not known. A junction boundary mismatches the germline segment, possibly from a read error.

General observations from the study: Significantly higher TCR diversity was found in tumor than normal lung.

The template was RNA from unsorted bulk tissue. Distant lung tissue was collected more than 3 cm away from the tumor edge. The CDR3 totals 12 residues. Germline V gene data show CDR1 as SQVTM and CDR2 as ANQGSEA. A modified ARM-PCR protocol with three rounds of nested PCR amplified TCRbeta. One entry per CDR3 protein, called by TCRdb with MiXCR from the multiplex PCR reads. The sample consists of approximately 120,000 distinct CDR3 sequences, under 65% of them appearing once. The TCR comes from a man between 60 and 75 years old with non-small cell lung cancer. The chain couples TRBV29-1 to TRBJ1-2; no clear D gene. The sample comprised distant non-tumor lung tissue. The CDR3 sequence: CSVEAMNYVYTF. The CDR3 nucleotides read TGCAGTGTTGAAGCCATGAACTATGTCTACACCTTC.